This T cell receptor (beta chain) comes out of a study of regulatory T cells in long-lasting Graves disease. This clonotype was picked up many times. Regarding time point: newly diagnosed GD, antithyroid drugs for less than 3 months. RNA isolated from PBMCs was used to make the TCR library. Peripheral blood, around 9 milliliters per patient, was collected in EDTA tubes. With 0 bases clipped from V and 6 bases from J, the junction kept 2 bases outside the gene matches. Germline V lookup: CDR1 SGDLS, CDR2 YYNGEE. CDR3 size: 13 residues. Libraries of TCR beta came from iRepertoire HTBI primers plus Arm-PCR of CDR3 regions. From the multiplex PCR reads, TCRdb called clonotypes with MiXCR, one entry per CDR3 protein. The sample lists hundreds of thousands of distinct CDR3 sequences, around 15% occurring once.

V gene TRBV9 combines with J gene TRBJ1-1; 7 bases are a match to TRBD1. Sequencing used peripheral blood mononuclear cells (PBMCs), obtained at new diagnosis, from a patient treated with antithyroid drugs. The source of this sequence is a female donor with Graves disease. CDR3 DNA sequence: TGTGCCAGCAGCGTAGGAGGGGGCCCTGAAGCTTTCTTT. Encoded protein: CASSVGGGPEAFF.